This TCR beta chain appears in the sequencing data of a study of blood T cell repertoires in COVID-19 (dated by TCRdb to the early 2020s). About the investigation overall: Samples covering the acute and convalescent phases of COVID-19 were provided by collaborators in the United States, Italy and Spain. The material from the prospective study consisted of cDNA or gDNA derived from T cells, B-cell-depleted T cells, or PBMCs. Subjects who had been exposed to COVID-19, were actively infected with it, or had recovered from it provided the deeply sampled blood TCRbeta repertoires that made up the dataset. Where HLA class I and class II types were available, the types were taken from metadata supplied by the sample provider, not from assay-based typing. The repertoires were released in a freely available public database intended as a resource for research on the immune response to SARS-CoV-2. The sample metadata nearly always contained a de-identified subject ID, COVID-19 status, age in years and sex. Samples came from the ongoing ImmuneRACE study (first 160 participants) plus 1,254 subjects from 6 global collaborators. Beyond this particular receptor, the publication reports: Clinical and demographic metadata were provided uncurated, with the amount varying by source and participant.

About this clone: Its antigen is not yet known. No base qualities exist here, and no much larger clone lies one base off it.

In the prospective study, participants were roughly 18 to 100 years old, resided in 24 geographic areas of the United States, and were enrolled through a virtual design. In the prospective study, participants were assigned to cohorts based on the clinical history participants reported in a screening survey and a study questionnaire. Exposed participants had been in contact, within 2 weeks of entering the study, with a person who had a PCR-confirmed or clinician-diagnosed case of COVID-19. Mobile phlebotomists in the prospective study collected whole blood, serum and a nasopharyngeal or oropharyngeal swab from every participant. Participants in the prospective study had the option to provide additional blood draws and questionnaires over an approximately two-month period. Before DNA extraction, prospective study blood samples were shipped either frozen or at room temperature. V trim: 8 bases; J trim: 5 bases; unmatched bases: 9. In the germline V gene (reference sequence), CDR1 corresponds to LGHDT and CDR2 to YNNKEL. The CDR3 measures 15 amino acids from cysteine to phenylalanine. Kept here is only the CDR3 DNA, which spans 45 bases and is read in frame from base 1.

The immunoSEQ Assay, a bias-controlled multiplex PCR, was used to amplify TCRbeta CDR3 regions from genomic DNA. As for how the authors treated the data: Within the assay, amplification of reference gene primers was used to estimate how many nucleated cells each sample contained. To quantify the absolute abundance of each unique TCRbeta CDR3 rearrangement, sequence reads were collapsed and filtered. For each sample, productive Simpson clonality was calculated as the square root of Simpson's diversity index across productive rearrangements. The immuneACCESS repertoire file appears here via TCRdb, limited to in-frame rearrangements. These files lack a portion of the clones; in checked studies, under half of the deficit traces to unresolved V genes, and the cause of the others is not known. That table supplies the V and J calls and clone size; D and trimming were determined from the DNA. This sample lists fewer than 400,000 clones; 90% to 95% were detected once. The ten most abundant clones make up roughly 3.6% of the sample.

Recombination joined TRBV3-1 (or the pseudogene TRBV3-2) with TRBJ2-2; 9 bases in between match TRBD2. The sequencing sample was made of PBMCs or T cells enriched from blood (not recorded which). This clonotype originated in a woman in her twenties or thirties who had been exposed to COVID-19. This receptor carries the CDR3 CASRTRGGPTGELFF. The sequence in DNA is TGTGCCAGCCGTACGCGGGGGGGGCCGACCGGGGAGCTGTTTTTT.